Shown below are 13 T cell receptor beta chains from a single sample sequenced in a study of T cell clones after liver transplantation. The method was immunoSEQ multiplex PCR; TCRdb's version includes in-frame clones alone and lacks a portion of them. The sample holds roughly 72,000 clones; around four fifths are singletons and the top ten take 2.1%. Source: CD4+ T cells from blood, taken less than 50 months after liver transplant. These receptors were obtained from a human patient who received a liver transplant. These T cells may partly come from the graft donor.

The genes are TRBV2 and TRBJ1-4; D not resolved. There are 15 residues in the CDR3. V lost 4 bases and J lost 4, with 13 bases in between. From germline, CDR1 is SNHLY and CDR2 FYNNEI. CDR3 DNA: TGTGCCAGCAGTGGAGGCAGACTAATTAATGAAAAACTGTTTTTT. It encodes CASSGGRLINEKLFF.

CDR3 amino acids: CASSFGDGTYEQYF. The DNA of the CDR3 is TGTGCCAGCAGCTTTGGGGACGGGACCTACGAGCAGTACTTC. The rearrangement joins TRBV5-6 to TRBJ2-7, with D perhaps being TRBD1 or TRBD2 (5 bases each). The CDR3 is 14 residues long. Trimming left V 2 bases short and J 2 bases short, with 11 bases between. CDR1 is SGHDT, CDR2 YYEEEE, per germline.

The gene calls are TRBV7-3 and TRBJ2-1; 11 bases agree with TRBD2. Germline V CDR1 and CDR2: SGHTA, FQGTGA. The CDR3 sequence is 14 residues long. The V segment lost 1 base and the J segment 8 bases; nucleotides outside the gene matches: 1. CDR3 protein: CASSLSSGRDEQFF. CDR3 DNA sequence: TGTGCCAGCAGCTTAAGTAGCGGGAGGGATGAGCAGTTCTTC.

CDR3 sequence reads: CASSLRNNEQFF. The CDR3 DNA is TGTGCCAGCAGCTTAAGAAACAATGAGCAGTTCTTC. V gene TRBV11-3 combines with J gene TRBJ2-1, with D hard to call. CDR3 length: 12 amino acids. Deletions cut 2 bases from V and 5 bases from J, with 4 bases between. The germline gives CDR1 SGHNT, CDR2 YENEEA. The variable domain in full, completed from reference TRBV11-3 and TRBJ2-1, reads EAGVVQSPRYKIIEKKQPVAFWCNPISGHNTLYWYLQNLGQGPELLIRYENEEAVDDSQLPKDRFSAERLKGVDSTLKIQPAELGDSAVYLCASSLRNNEQFFGPGTRLTVL.

The chain couples TRBV28 to TRBJ2-7, with 8 positions matching TRBD1. Trimming took 6 bases from V and 1 from J; bases not matched to a gene: 11. This CDR3 has 16 residues. Germline CDR1 is MDHEN and CDR2 is SYDVKM. The CDR3 bases are TGTGCCAGCAGCCACCATAGGGGGACAGGATCCTACGAGCAGTACTTC. It encodes CASSHHRGTGSYEQYF.

CDR3 residues: CASSVGLAGATGTGELFF. CDR3 bases: TGTGCCAGCAGCGTAGGGCTAGCGGGGGCGACGGGGACCGGGGAGCTGTTTTTT. V is TRBV9 and J is TRBJ2-2; 10 nucleotides align to TRBD2. CDR3 length: 18 amino acids. Trimming removed 0 bases from V and 5 bases from J; junction bases left unmatched: 10. The V gene's germline CDR1 is SGDLS and CDR2 YYNGEE.

This rearrangement joins TRBV19 to TRBJ1-1, with D uncertain. Trimming shortened V by 0 bases and J by 0 bases, and 11 bases separated the two germline ends. The CDR3 is 16 amino acids. Germline lookup yields CDR1 LNHDA and CDR2 SQIVND (reference sequence). CDR3 loop: CASSIDPGRMNTEAFF. CDR3 bases: TGTGCCAGTAGTATAGATCCGGGCAGAATGAACACTGAAGCTTTCTTT.

V gene TRBV28 combines with J gene TRBJ1-2, with D maybe TRBD1 (5 bases). V gave up 7 bases and J gave up 6 bases, with 21 bases separating them. The germline V gene has CDR1 MDHEN and CDR2 SYDVKM. The CDR3 is made up of 15 amino acids. CDR3 DNA sequence: TGTGCCAGCAAAACCGCCGGGGCACTCCTCAATGGCTACACCTTC. Its translation is CASKTAGALLNGYTF.

This chain uses TRBV21-1 with TRBJ2-7. TRBV21-1 is labeled a pseudogene. This CDR3 contains 16 residues. The CDR3 nucleotides read TGTGCCAGCAGCAAAGGGGGCGGGTTGAGCTCCTACGAGCAGTACTTC. As protein: CASSKGGGLSSYEQYF.

The rearrangement uses TRBV7-2 and TRBJ2-2; D may be TRBD1 (6 bases). V was trimmed by 5 bases and J by 8 bases, leaving 24 bases between them. The CDR3 spans 17 residues. Germline CDR1 is SGHTA and CDR2 is FQGNSA. The CDR3 reads CASSPQSGTLVQGELFF. CDR3 DNA sequence: TGTGCCAGCAGCCCTCAATCCGGGACATTAGTACAAGGGGAGCTGTTTTTT. The whole variable domain, filled in from reference TRBV7-2 and TRBJ2-2, reads GAGVSQSPSNKVTEKGKDVELRCDPISGHTALYWYRQSLGQGLEFLIYFQGNSAPDKSGLPSDRFSAERTGGSVSTLTIQRTQQEDSAVYLCASSPQSGTLVQGELFFGEGSRLTVL.

A single count supports this clone. CDR3 in DNA: TGTGCCAGCAGGCCTCCAACTGGGCTCACTGAAGCTTTCTTT. Translated: CASRPPTGLTEAFF. This chain connects TRBV6-6 to TRBJ1-1; no clear D gene. CDR1 and CDR2 (germline): MNHNY, SVGAGI (reference sequence). The CDR3 spans 14 residues. Trimming took off 6 bases at V and 4 bases at J, with 15 bases between the two ends.

This clone was seen just once. The chain employs TRBV7-9 and TRBJ1-3, with unresolved D. Deletions cut 5 bases from V and 4 bases from J, with 15 bases between. The CDR3 consists of 15 residues. Germline loops: CDR1 SEHNR, CDR2 FQNEAQ (reference sequence). CDR3 sequence: CASSTRTVGGNTIYF. DNA of the CDR3: TGTGCCAGCAGCACCCGTACAGTAGGAGGAAACACCATATATTTT.

The V gene is TRBV29-1, the J gene TRBJ1-1; 8 nucleotides align to TRBD1. Per germline, CDR1 SQVTM and CDR2 ANQGSEA. V lost 3 bases to trimming and J lost 1 base; unmatched junction nucleotides: 7. The CDR3 has 15 residues. The CDR3 loop reads CSVDRGRRGNTEAFF. CDR3 bases: TGCAGCGTTGACAGGGGGCGGAGGGGGAACACTGAAGCTTTCTTT. Variable domain in full (rest from reference TRBV29-1 and TRBJ1-1): SAVISQKPSRDICQRGTSLTIQCQVDSQVTMMFWYRQQPGQSLTLIATANQGSEATYESGFVIDKFPISRPNLTFSTLTVSNMSPEDSSIYLCSVDRGRRGNTEAFFGQGTRLTVV.